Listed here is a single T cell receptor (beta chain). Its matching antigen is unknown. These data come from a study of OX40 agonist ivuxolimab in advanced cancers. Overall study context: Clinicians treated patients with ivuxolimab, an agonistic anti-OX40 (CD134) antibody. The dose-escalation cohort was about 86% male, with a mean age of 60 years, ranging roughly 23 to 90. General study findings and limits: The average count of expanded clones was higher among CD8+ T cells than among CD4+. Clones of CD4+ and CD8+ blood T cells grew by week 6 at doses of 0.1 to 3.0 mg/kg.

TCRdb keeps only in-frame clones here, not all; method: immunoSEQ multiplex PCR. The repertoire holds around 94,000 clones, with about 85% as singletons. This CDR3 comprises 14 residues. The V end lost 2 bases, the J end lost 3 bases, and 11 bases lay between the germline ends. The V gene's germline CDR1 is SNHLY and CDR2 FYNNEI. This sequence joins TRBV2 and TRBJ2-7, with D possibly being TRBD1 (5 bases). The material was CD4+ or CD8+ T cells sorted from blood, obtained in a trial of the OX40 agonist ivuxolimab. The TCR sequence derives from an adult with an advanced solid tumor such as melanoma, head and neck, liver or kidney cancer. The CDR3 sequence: CASSEQGRVYEQYF. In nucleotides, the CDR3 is TGTGCCAGCAGTGAACAGGGTAGGGTCTACGAGCAGTACTTC.